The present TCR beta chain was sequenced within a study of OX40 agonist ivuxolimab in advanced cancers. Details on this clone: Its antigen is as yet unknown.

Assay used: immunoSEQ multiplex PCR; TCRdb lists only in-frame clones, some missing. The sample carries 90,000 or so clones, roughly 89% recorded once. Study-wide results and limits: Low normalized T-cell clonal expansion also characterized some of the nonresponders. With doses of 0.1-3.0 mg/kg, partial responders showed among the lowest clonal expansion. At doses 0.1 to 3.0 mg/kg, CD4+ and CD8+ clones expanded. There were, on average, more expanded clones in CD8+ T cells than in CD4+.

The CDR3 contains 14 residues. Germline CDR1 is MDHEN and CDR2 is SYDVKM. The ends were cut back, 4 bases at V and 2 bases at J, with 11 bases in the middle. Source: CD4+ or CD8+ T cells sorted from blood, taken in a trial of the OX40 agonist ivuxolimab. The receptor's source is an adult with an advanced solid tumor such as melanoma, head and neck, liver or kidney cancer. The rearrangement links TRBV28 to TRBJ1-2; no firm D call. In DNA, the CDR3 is TGTGCCAGCAGTTCCCGACAATCCAACTATGGCTACACCTTC. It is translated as CASSSRQSNYGYTF.